This entry is about one TCR beta chain. What it binds is unknown. The data were obtained in a study of cytomegalovirus exposure and HLA in healthy donors. Whole-study results and caveats: A cluster of highly shared sequence variants was likely a sequencing artifact. What a later analysis reportedly showed was that an Asian-associated ancestry cluster had fewer N-insertions than the roughly 670-donor mean. Most TCR sequences showed up rarely, but some public TCRs showed up in many donors.

The length of the CDR3 is 15 residues. Germline CDR1 MGHRA, CDR2 YSYEKL. V shed 4 bases, J shed 3 bases, and the junction held 6 bases outside the gene matches. 60 Vbeta and 13 Jbeta primers were used in PCR. Per the original data handling: Later work found 65 million to 90 million unique TCR beta chains, with 9 million to 13 million shared. Profiled with immunoSEQ multiplex PCR; TCRdb holds only in-frame clones, not every one. Clonal size and the V and J genes are those of that table, whereas D and trimming came from the DNA. The table has around 140,000 clones, 70% to 80% seen once; the top ten hold around 1.8%.

The receptor was derived from a female donor in good health and CMV-seropositive. The genes are TRBV4-1 and TRBJ2-5, with 9 bases aligning to TRBD2. Sequenced material: PBMCs. The CDR3 DNA follows: TGCGCCAGCAGCCTGATTGGACTAGCGAAAGAGACCCAGTACTTC. Translation: CASSLIGLAKETQYF.